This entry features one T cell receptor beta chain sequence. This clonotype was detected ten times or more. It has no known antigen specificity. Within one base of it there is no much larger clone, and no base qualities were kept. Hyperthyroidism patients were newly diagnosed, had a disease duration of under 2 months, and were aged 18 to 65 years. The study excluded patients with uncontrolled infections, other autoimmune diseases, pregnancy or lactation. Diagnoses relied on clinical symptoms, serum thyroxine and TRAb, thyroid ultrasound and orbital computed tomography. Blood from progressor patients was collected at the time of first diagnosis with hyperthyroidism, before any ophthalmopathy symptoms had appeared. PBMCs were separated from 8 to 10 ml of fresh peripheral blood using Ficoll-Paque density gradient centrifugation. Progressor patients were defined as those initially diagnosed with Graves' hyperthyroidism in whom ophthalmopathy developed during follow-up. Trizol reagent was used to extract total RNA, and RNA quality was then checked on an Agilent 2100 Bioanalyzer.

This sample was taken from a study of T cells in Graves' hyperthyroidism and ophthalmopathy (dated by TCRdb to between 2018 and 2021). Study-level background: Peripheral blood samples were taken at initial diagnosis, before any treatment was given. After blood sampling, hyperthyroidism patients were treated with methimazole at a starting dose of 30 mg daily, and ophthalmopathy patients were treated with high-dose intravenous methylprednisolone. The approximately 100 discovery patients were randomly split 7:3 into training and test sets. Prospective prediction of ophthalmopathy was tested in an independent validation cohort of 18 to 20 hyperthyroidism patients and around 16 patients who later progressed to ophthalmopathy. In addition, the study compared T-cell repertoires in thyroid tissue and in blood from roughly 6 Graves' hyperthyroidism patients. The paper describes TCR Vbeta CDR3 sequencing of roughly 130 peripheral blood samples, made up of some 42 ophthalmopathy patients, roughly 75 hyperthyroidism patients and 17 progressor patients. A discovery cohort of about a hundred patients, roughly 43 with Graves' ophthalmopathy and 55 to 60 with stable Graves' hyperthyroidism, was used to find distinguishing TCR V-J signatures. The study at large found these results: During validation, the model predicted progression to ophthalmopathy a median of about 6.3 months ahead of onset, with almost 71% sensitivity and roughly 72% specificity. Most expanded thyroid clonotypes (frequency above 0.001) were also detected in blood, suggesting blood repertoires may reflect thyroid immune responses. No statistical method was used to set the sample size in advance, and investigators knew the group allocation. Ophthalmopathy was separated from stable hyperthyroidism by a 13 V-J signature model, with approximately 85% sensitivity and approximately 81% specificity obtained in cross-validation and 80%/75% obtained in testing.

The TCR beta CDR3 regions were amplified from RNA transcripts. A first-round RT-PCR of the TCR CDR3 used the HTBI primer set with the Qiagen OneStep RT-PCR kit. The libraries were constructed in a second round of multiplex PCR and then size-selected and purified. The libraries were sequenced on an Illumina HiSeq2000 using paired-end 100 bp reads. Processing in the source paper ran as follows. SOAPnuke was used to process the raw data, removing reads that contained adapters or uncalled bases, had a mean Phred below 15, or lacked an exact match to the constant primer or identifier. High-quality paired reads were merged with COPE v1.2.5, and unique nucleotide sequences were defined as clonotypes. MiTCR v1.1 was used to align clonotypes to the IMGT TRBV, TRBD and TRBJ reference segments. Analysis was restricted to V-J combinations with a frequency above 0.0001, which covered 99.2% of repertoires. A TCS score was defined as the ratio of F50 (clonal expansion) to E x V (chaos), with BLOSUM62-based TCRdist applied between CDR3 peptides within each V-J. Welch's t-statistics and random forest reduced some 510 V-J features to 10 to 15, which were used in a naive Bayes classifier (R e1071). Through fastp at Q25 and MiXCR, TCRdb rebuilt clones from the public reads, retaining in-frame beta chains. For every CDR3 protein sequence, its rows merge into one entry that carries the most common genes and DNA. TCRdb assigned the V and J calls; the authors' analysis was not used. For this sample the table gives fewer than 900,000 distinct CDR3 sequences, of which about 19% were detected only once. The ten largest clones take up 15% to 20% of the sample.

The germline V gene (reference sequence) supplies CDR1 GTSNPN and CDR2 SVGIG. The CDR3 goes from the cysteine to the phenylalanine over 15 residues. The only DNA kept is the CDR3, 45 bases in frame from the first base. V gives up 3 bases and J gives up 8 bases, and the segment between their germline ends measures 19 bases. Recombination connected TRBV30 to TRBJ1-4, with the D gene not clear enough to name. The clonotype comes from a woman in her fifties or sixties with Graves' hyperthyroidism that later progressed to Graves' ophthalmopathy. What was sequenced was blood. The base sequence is TGTGCCTGGAGCCCACGGAACCCTCCGGGGGAAAAACTGTTTTTT. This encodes CAWSPRNPPGEKLFF.